This T cell receptor beta chain came from a study of T cell responses to AZD1222 COVID-19 vaccine. Overall study results and limits: Spike was spanned by vaccine-associated CD4 TCRs, with dominance at 160-218 and 743-854.

Some clones are missing from TCRdb's copy, which holds only in-frame ones; the method was immunoSEQ multiplex PCR. There are around 130,000 clones in the sample; 88% occur only once, and around 19% lies in the top ten. As concerns this clone: Its target is not known.

The germline CDR1 and CDR2 sequences are DFQATT and SNEGSKA (reference sequence). The CDR3 has 11 amino acids. The V end was cut by 3 bases, the J end by 5 bases, with 7 bases between. The sequences come from peripheral blood, collected on day 0 of MenACWY control vaccination. The TCR comes from an adult in good health. The chain is built from TRBV20-1 and TRBJ1-1; the D is unclear. The CDR3 sequence is CSARPRTEAFF. DNA of the CDR3: TGCAGTGCTAGGCCTAGAACTGAAGCTTTCTTT.